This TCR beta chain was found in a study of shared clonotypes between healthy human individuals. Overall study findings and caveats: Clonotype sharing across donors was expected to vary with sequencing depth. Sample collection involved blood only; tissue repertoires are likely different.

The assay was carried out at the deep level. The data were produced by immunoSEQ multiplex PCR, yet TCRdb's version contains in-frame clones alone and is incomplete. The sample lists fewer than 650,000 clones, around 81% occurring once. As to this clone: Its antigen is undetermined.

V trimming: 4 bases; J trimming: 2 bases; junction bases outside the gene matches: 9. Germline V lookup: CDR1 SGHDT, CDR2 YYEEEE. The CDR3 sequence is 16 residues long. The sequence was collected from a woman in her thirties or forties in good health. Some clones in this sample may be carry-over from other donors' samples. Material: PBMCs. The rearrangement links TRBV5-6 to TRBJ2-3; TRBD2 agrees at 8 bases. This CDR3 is CASSPGRLANTDTQYF. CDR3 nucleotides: TGTGCCAGCAGCCCAGGTCGACTAGCGAACACAGATACGCAGTATTTT. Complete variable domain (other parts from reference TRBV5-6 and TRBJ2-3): DAGVTQSPTHLIKTRGQQVTLRCSPKSGHDTVSWYQQALGQGPQFIFQYYEEEERQRGNFPDRFSGHQFPNYSSELNVNALLLGDSALYLCASSPGRLANTDTQYFGPGTRLTVL.